This T cell receptor (beta chain) was retrieved from a study of blood T cell repertoires in COVID-19 (dated by TCRdb to 2020 to 2021). Regarding the research as a whole: Samples covering the acute and convalescent phases of COVID-19 were provided by collaborators in the United States, Italy and Spain. The material from the prospective study consisted of cDNA or gDNA derived from T cells, B-cell-depleted T cells, or PBMCs. Where available, HLA class I and class II types were taken from metadata supplied by the sample provider and were not determined by assay-based typing. Deeply sampled blood TCRbeta repertoires from subjects exposed to, actively infected with, or recovered from COVID-19 were included in the dataset. The repertoires were made available in a free public database intended to serve as a resource for research on the immune response to SARS-CoV-2. Sample metadata almost always included a de-identified subject ID, COVID-19 status, age in years and sex. Samples came from the ongoing ImmuneRACE study (first 160 participants) plus 1,254 subjects from 6 global collaborators. Paper-wide results and their limitations: The quantity of clinical and demographic metadata differed by source and by participant and was supplied without curation.

The collaborating institutions used their own protocols to collect whole blood in K2EDTA tubes. For TCRbeta analysis, collaborator samples were shipped as frozen whole blood, as isolated PBMCs, or as DNA extracted from either sample type. With respect to this clone: No cognate antigen has been identified for it. Base qualities are not provided; no much larger clone lies one nucleotide away.

Based on the germline V gene, the CDR1 and CDR2 sequences are SNHLY and FYNNEI. The CDR3 spans 14 residues, from the cysteine through the phenylalanine. Only the CDR3 DNA stays, 42 bases, in frame from base 1. The trim is 2 bases for V and 3 bases for J, with a gap of 11 bases between the germline ends. TCRbeta CDR3 regions were amplified from genomic DNA by means of the immunoSEQ Assay, a bias-controlled multiplex PCR. The published analysis was carried out like this. The number of nucleated cells in each sample was estimated from the amplification of reference gene primers within the assay. To quantify the absolute abundance of each unique TCRbeta CDR3 rearrangement, sequence reads were collapsed and filtered. For each sample, productive Simpson clonality was calculated as the square root of Simpson's diversity index across productive rearrangements. TCRdb mirrors the immuneACCESS table, restricted to in-frame sequences. Some clones are absent from its copies; in checked studies, under half trace to an unresolved V gene, and the reason for the others is unknown. From that table come the V and J calls and clone size; the DNA was used to work out D and trimming. This sample has under 300,000 clones in its table, and 84% of those were observed once. The ten largest clones add up to 4% of the sample.

The source is a man aged 50 to 60 with acute or convalescent COVID-19. The chain employs TRBV2 and TRBJ2-7; the D segment could be TRBD1, given 5 matching bases. Sample: peripheral blood. DNA sequence: TGTGCCAGCAGTGAAAGGGGAAAGAGCTACGAGCAGTACTTC. This yields the protein CASSERGKSYEQYF.